Listed here are 22 T cell receptor beta chains from one sample, sequenced in a study of cytomegalovirus exposure and HLA in healthy donors. The PCR was carried out with 60 Vbeta primers and 13 Jbeta primers. The protocol was immunoSEQ multiplex PCR, while the TCRdb copy is restricted to in-frame clones and leaves out a portion. The sample has some 170,000 clones; 81% are singletons. Sequenced input: PBMCs. These receptors came from a woman aged 18 to 35 in good health and CMV-seropositive.

The rearrangement uses TRBV27 and TRBJ1-4, with 12 bases matching TRBD1. CDR3 length: 16 residues. CDR1 is MNHEY, CDR2 SMNVEV, per germline (reference sequence). Trimming cost V 4 bases and J 7 bases; bases outside gene matches: 7. CDR3 in amino acids: CASSSLGTGGFEKLFF. CDR3 bases: TGTGCCAGCAGTTCCCTCGGGACAGGGGGCTTTGAAAAACTGTTTTTT.

The chain joins TRBV11-2 to TRBJ2-1; TRBD1 is a possible D gene (5 bases). The CDR3 loop spans 14 amino acids. Germline-derived CDR1 and CDR2 are SGHAT and FQNNGV. V shed 2 bases and J shed 6 bases, with 11 bases lying between them. In nucleotides, the CDR3 is TGTGCCAGCAGCTTAAACGCAGGGATCAATGAGCAGTTCTTC. Protein sequence: CASSLNAGINEQFF.

The J gene is TRBJ2-2, the V gene TRBV10-1, with unresolved D. The CDR3 covers 13 residues. Germline V gives CDR1 WNHNN, CDR2 SYGVQD (reference sequence). Trimming took 8 bases from V and 1 from J, leaving 8 bases between them. The DNA of the CDR3 is TGCGCCAGCTCCCGTCGGAACACCGGGGAGCTGTTTTTT. Its translation: CASSRRNTGELFF.

The chain combines TRBV30 with TRBJ2-1, with a tentative D call TRBD1 (6 bases). The CDR3 length is 15 residues. Trimming removed 6 bases from V and 0 bases from J, with 15 bases in between. CDR1 GTSNPN and CDR2 SVGIG come from the germline V gene (reference sequence). CDR3 bases: TGTGCCTGCCGGGTGGGGGCTAGCTCCTACAATGAGCAGTTCTTC. Its protein product is CACRVGASSYNEQFF.

This rearrangement joins TRBV5-6 to TRBJ2-7, with D possibly TRBD2 on 5 matching bases. V gave up 3 bases and J gave up 6 bases, with 19 bases separating them. The CDR3 is 15 residues long. Germline CDR1 SGHDT, CDR2 YYEEEE. CDR3 residues: CASSSTLLGLGEQYF. Written as DNA, the CDR3 is TGTGCCAGCAGCTCGACATTACTAGGATTGGGCGAGCAGTACTTC.

The rearrangement joins TRBV6-5 to TRBJ1-5; 7 bases map to TRBD1. The germline CDR1 and CDR2 sequences are MNHEY and SVGAGI. J gave up 5 bases and V 8 bases, and 12 bases lay outside the gene matches. There are 15 residues in the CDR3. This CDR3 reads CASGQDIFKDQPQHF. In DNA, the CDR3 is TGTGCCAGCGGACAGGATATCTTTAAGGATCAGCCCCAGCATTTT.

J is TRBJ1-5 and V is TRBV7-9, with a tentative D call TRBD1 (5 bases). CDR1 and CDR2 from the germline V gene are SEHNR and FQNEAQ (reference sequence). The V end was cut by 4 bases, the J end by 1 base, with 14 bases between. The CDR3 contains 16 residues. CDR3 coding DNA: TGTGCCAGCAGCTCTTTTGGGACTGACAGCAATCAGCCCCAGCATTTT. Protein sequence: CASSSFGTDSNQPQHF.

The chain has TRBV6-1 and TRBJ2-7, with 7 bases aligning to TRBD2. Germline V gives CDR1 MNHNS, CDR2 SASEGT. Trimming at V came to 6 bases and at J to 4 bases, leaving 9 bases not matched to a gene. CDR3 length: 14 amino acids. The DNA for the CDR3 is TGTGCCAGCAGCGGCCAAGCGGGGATATACGAGCAGTACTTC. It specifies CASSGQAGIYEQYF.

This clone was counted between two and nine times. The chain uses TRBV5-4 and TRBJ2-2; no clear D. The V end was cut by 6 bases, the J end by 1 base, with 10 bases between. There are 14 residues in the CDR3. Germline CDR1 is SGHNT and CDR2 is YYREEE (reference sequence). Written as DNA, the CDR3 is TGTGCCAGCACCTCTCAGTGGAACACCGGGGAGCTGTTTTTT. Amino acid sequence: CASTSQWNTGELFF.

CDR3 amino acids: CASSNQGFRGNTIYF. CDR3 nucleotide sequence: TGTGCCAGTAGTAATCAGGGGTTCCGGGGAAACACCATATATTTT. The chain recombines TRBV19 with TRBJ1-3, with D possibly TRBD1 on 6 matching bases. Germline V gives CDR1 LNHDA, CDR2 SQIVND (reference sequence). This CDR3 has 15 amino acids. Trimming took 4 bases from V and 4 from J, leaving 14 bases between them.

A word on this clone: Its ends do not fully match the called genes, so a read error is possible. V usage is TRBV7-2 and J usage is TRBJ2-2; 8 nucleotides line up with TRBD2. Germline values: CDR1 SGHTA, CDR2 FQGNSA. This CDR3 has 16 residues. The CDR3 sequence: CASTLGLAGNTGELFF. The CDR3, as DNA: TGTGCCAGCACCTTAGGGCTAGCGGGGAACACCGGGGAGCTGTTTTTT.

V is TRBV28 and J is TRBJ2-3; TRBD2 matches at 12 bases. The CDR3 length is 15 residues. The germline V gene encodes CDR1 MDHEN and CDR2 SYDVKM. The J segment lost 7 bases and the V segment lost 3 bases, leaving 5 bases of the junction unmatched. CDR3 residues: CASSFLAGGSNTQYF. CDR3 DNA sequence: TGTGCCAGCAGTTTTCTAGCGGGGGGGTCGAATACGCAGTATTTT.

This clone was counted once. The rearrangement joins TRBV14 to TRBJ1-1; TRBD1 agrees at 9 bases. CDR3 length: 17 amino acids. V shed 3 bases, J shed 0 bases, and the junction held 8 bases outside the gene matches. CDR1 and CDR2 (germline): SGHDN, FVKESK. The CDR3 DNA reads TGTGCCAGCAGCCACCGGGACAGGGATTACATGAACACTGAAGCTTTCTTT. Its translation is CASSHRDRDYMNTEAFF.

The chain recombines TRBV7-9 with TRBJ2-7; D is unclear. The V end lost 6 bases, the J end lost 0 bases, and 12 bases lay between the germline ends. Looked up from germline, CDR1 is SEHNR and CDR2 is FQNEAQ (reference sequence). The length of the CDR3 is 14 residues. This CDR3 is CASSLPSVSYEQYF. Written as DNA, the CDR3 is TGTGCCAGCAGTTTACCGTCGGTCTCCTACGAGCAGTACTTC.

This chain connects TRBV29-1 to TRBJ1-2; D unclear. The germline V and J ends were trimmed by 1 base and 4 bases, with 16 bases remaining between them. Germline-derived CDR1 and CDR2 are SQVTM and ANQGSEA. The CDR3 contains 15 residues. The CDR3 coding sequence is TGCAGCGTTGAAGGCCCGAACCGGGTCCTCTATGGCTACACCTTC. Translating it yields CSVEGPNRVLYGYTF. Looking up the rest from reference TRBV29-1 and TRBJ1-2 gives the full variable domain: SAVISQKPSRDICQRGTSLTIQCQVDSQVTMMFWYRQQPGQSLTLIATANQGSEATYESGFVIDKFPISRPNLTFSTLTVSNMSPEDSSIYLCSVEGPNRVLYGYTFGSGTRLTVV.

This chain joins TRBV6-1 and TRBJ1-5, with 9 bases matching TRBD1. Trimming took 2 bases from V and 4 from J; bases not matched to a gene: 15. Germline CDR1 MNHNS, CDR2 SASEGT. CDR3 length: 19 amino acids. CDR3 nucleotide sequence: TGTGCCAGCAGTGAACCGTTCCTTAAGGGACAGGGATGGAATCAGCCCCAGCATTTT. This sequence encodes CASSEPFLKGQGWNQPQHF.

DNA of the CDR3: TGTGCCAGCAGATTAACCCAGGGGGCGTATGGCTACACCTTC. It translates to CASRLTQGAYGYTF. The rearrangement links TRBV6-1 to TRBJ1-2; 8 bases match TRBD1. With V trimmed by 6 bases and J by 5 bases, 8 bases remained unmatched. Germline-derived CDR1 and CDR2 are MNHNS and SASEGT. This CDR3 has 14 residues.

The chain joins TRBV6-4 to TRBJ2-5, with TRBD2 matching over 9 bases. Germline assignment: CDR1 MRHNA and CDR2 SNTAGT. The length of the CDR3 is 14 residues. Unmatched junction bases numbered 0, after V lost 3 bases and J lost 1 base. The DNA for the CDR3 is TGTGCCAGCAGTGAGCGGGGGGGCCAAGAGACCCAGTACTTC. Encoded protein: CASSERGGQETQYF.

V usage is TRBV10-1 and J usage is TRBJ1-5; D is unresolved. Trimming took off 4 bases at V and 5 bases at J, with 21 bases between the two ends. The CDR3 contains 17 residues. The germline V gene encodes CDR1 WNHNN and CDR2 SYGVQD (reference sequence). The CDR3 sequence: CASSGEKQASPDQPQHF. The CDR3 DNA is TGCGCCAGCAGTGGGGAGAAGCAAGCCTCCCCCGATCAGCCCCAGCATTTT.

This clone was found once. This chain uses TRBV30 with TRBJ1-4; perhaps TRBD1 as D (5 bases). Looked up from germline, CDR1 is GTSNPN and CDR2 is SVGIG (reference sequence). The CDR3 loop spans 15 amino acids. V lost 3 bases to trimming and J lost 5 bases, with 16 bases between them. This chain's CDR3 is CAWRPLGGPNEKLFF. CDR3 DNA: TGTGCCTGGAGGCCCCTCGGGGGACCGAATGAAAAACTGTTTTTT.

The chain combines TRBV29-1 with TRBJ2-1; 9 bases line up with TRBD2. The CDR3 runs to 15 residues. Germline CDR1 and CDR2: SQVTM and ANQGSEA. J lost 9 bases, V lost 4 bases, and 13 bases had no gene match. CDR3 coding DNA: TGCAGCGTTGGGGGGAGACTAGCGGTCTGGGCTGAGCAGTTCTTC. It translates to CSVGGRLAVWAEQFF.

A word on this clone: An end of the junction differs from the germline gene, which may be a read error. This sequence joins TRBV6-1 and TRBJ1-5; a possible D gene is TRBD1 (6 bases). The germline V gene has CDR1 MNHNS and CDR2 SASEGT. The CDR3 has 14 residues. CDR3 loop: CAISQGWLDQPQHF. In nucleotides, the CDR3 is TGTGCCATCAGTCAGGGGTGGTTGGATCAGCCCCAGCATTTT.